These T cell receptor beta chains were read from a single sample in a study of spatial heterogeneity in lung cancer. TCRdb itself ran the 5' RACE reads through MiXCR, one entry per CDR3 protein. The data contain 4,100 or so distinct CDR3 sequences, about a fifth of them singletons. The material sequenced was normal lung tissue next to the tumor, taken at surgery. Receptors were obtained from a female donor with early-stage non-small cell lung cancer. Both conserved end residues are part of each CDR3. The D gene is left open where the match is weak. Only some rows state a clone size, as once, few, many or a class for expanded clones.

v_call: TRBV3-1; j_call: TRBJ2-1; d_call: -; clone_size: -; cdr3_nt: TGTGCCAGCAGCCAAATGGTAAGGGGCAATGAGCAGTTCTTC; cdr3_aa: CASSQMVRGNEQFF
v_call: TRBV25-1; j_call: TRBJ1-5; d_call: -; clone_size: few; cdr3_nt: TGTGCCAGCAGTGGCGGAAGGACAGTTGAGGATCAGCCCCAGCATTTT; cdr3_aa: CASSGGRTVEDQPQHF
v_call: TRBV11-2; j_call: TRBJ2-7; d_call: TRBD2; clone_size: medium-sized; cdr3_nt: TGTGCCAGCAGCTACGCTAGCGGGGGGGCCTACGAGCAGTACTTC; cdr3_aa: CASSYASGGAYEQYF
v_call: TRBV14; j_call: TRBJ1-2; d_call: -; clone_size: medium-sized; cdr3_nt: TGTGCCAGCAGCCAAGATCTGGAGGGTGGCTACACCTTC; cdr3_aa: CASSQDLEGGYTF
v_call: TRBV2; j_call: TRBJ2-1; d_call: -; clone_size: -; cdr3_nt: TGTGCCAGCAGGGAAGCCCATGAGCAGTTCTTC; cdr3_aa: CASREAHEQFF
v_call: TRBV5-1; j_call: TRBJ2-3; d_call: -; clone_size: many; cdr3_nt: TGCGCCAGCAGCTTGGGGAGCGGTAGCACAGATACGCAGTATTTT; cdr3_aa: CASSLGSGSTDTQYF
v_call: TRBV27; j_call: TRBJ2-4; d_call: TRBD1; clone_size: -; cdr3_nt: TGTGCCAGCAGTCCGGACAGGGGATCAAACATTCAGTACTTC; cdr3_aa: CASSPDRGSNIQYF
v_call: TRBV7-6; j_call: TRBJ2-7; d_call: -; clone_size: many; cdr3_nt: TGTGCCAGCAGCACAGCACCATACGAGCAGTACTTC; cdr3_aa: CASSTAPYEQYF
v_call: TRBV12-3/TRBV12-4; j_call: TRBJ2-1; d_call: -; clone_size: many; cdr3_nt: TGTGCCAGCAGTTTACTGACTAGGAACGACAATGAGCAGTTCTTC; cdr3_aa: CASSLLTRNDNEQFF
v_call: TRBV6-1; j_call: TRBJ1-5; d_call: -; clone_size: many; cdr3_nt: TGTGCCAGCAGTGAAGCCCCGGGTGGGCCCCAGCATTTT; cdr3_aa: CASSEAPGGPQHF
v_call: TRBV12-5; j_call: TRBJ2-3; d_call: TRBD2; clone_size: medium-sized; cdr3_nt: TGTGCTAGTGGTTTAACACTAGCGGGGTTAGATACGCAGTATTTT; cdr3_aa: CASGLTLAGLDTQYF